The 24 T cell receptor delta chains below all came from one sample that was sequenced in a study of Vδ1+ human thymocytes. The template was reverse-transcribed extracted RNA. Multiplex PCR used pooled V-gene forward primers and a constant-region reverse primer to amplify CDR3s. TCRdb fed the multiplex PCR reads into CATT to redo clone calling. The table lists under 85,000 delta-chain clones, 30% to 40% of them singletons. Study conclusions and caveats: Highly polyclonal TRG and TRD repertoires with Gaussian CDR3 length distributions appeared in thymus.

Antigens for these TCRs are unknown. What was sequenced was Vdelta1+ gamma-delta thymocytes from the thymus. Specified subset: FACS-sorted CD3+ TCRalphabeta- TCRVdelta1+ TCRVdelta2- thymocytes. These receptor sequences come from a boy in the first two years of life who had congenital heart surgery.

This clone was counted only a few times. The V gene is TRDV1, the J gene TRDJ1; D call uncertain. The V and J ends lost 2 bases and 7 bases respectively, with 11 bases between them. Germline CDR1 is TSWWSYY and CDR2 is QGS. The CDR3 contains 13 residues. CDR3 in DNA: TGTGCTCTTGGGGAAACGAGTGCCCTTAAACTCATCTTT. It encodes CALGETSALKLIF.

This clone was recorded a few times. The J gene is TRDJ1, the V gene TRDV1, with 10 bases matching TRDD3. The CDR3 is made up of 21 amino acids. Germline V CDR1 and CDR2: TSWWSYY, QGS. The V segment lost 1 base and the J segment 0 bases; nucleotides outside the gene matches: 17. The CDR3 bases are TGTGCTCTTGGGGAACGTTCCCTAAATGGGGGATACCGTTGGGACACCGATAAACTCATCTTT. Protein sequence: CALGERSLNGGYRWDTDKLIF.

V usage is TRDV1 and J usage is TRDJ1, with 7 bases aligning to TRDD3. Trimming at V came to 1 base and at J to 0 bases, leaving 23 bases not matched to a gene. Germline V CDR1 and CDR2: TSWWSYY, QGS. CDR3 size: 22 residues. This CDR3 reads CALGEPTGCGILLRGYTDKLIF. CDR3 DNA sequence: TGTGCTCTTGGGGAACCCACCGGCTGTGGGATACTGTTAAGAGGGTACACCGATAAACTCATCTTT.

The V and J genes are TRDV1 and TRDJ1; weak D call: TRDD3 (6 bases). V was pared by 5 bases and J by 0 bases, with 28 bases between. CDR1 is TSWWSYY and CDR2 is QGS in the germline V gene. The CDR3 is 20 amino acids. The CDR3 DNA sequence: TGTGCTCTTGGGCCTCCCTGGCCCGGGGGAAAACGCCAATACACCGATAAACTCATCTTT. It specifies CALGPPWPGGKRQYTDKLIF.

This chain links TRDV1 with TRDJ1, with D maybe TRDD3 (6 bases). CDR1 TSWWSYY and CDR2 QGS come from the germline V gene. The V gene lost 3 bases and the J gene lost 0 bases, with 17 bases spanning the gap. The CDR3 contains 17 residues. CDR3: CALGDFNHDTYTDKLIF. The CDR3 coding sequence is TGTGCTCTTGGGGACTTCAATCATGATACGTACACCGATAAACTCATCTTT.

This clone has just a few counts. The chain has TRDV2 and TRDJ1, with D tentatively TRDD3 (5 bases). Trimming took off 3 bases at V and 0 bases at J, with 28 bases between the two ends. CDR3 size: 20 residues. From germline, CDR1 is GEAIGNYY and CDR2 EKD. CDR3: CACDPTTPWAGEFDTDKLIF. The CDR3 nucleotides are TGTGCCTGTGACCCGACTACCCCCTGGGCAGGGGAGTTTGACACCGATAAACTCATCTTT.

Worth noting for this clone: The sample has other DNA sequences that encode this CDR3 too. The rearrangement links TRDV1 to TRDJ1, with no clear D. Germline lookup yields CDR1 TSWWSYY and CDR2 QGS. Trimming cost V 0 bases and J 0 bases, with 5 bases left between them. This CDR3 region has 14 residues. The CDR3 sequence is CALGELTHTDKLIF. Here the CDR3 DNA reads TGTGCTCTTGGGGAACTTACGCACACCGATAAACTCATCTTT.

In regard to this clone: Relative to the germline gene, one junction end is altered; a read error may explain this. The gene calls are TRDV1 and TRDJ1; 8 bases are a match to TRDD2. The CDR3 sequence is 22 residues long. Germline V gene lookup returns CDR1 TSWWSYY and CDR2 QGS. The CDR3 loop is CALGELVLPKVPYWEYTDKLIF. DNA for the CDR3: TGCGCTCTTGGGGAATTGGTCCTTCCTAAGGTCCCTTACTGGGAGTACACCGATAAACTCATCTTT.

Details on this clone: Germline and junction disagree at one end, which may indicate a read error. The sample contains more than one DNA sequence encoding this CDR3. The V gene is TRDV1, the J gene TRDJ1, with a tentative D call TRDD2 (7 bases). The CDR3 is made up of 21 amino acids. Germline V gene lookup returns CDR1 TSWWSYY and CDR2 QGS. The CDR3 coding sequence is TGTGCCCTTGGGGAACCCTTACTTCCTATCGCGGTGGGGGGCTACACCGATAAACTCATCTTT. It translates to CALGEPLLPIAVGGYTDKLIF.

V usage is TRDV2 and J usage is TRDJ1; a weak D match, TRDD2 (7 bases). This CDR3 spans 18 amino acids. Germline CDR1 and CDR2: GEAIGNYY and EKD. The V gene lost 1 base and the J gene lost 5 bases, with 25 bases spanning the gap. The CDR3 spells CACDTVTRGLPGEDKLIF. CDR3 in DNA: TGTGCCTGTGACACAGTAACTCGGGGCCTTCCTGGGGAGGATAAACTCATCTTT.

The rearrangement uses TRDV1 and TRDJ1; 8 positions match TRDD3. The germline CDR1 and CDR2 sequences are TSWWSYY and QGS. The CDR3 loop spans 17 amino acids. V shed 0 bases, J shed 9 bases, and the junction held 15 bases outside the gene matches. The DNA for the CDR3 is TGTGCTCTTGGGGAACTTGCGGGGCTGGGGGACCTACAAGAACTCATCTTT. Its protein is CALGELAGLGDLQELIF.

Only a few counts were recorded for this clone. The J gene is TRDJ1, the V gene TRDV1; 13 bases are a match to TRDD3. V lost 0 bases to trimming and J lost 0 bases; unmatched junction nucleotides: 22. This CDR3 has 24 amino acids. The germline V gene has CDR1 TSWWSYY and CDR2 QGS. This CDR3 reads CALGELTIRRTGGYGFKYTDKLIF. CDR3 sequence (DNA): TGTGCTCTTGGGGAACTAACCATAAGGCGGACTGGGGGATACGGTTTTAAGTACACCGATAAACTCATCTTT.

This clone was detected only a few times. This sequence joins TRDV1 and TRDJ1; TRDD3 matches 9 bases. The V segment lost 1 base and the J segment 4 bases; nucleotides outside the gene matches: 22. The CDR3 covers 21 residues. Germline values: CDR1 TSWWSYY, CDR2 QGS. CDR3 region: CALGEPFGLTYLGDSIDKLIF. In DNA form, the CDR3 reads TGTGCTCTTGGGGAACCCTTTGGCCTTACGTACCTGGGGGATTCGATCGATAAACTCATCTTT.

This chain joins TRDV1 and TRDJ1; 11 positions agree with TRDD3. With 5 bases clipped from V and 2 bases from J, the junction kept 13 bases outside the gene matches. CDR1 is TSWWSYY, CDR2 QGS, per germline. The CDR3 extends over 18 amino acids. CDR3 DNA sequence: TGTGCTCTTGGGATTCCTGGTCTGGGGGATACCGATACCGATAAACTCATCTTT. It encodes CALGIPGLGDTDTDKLIF.

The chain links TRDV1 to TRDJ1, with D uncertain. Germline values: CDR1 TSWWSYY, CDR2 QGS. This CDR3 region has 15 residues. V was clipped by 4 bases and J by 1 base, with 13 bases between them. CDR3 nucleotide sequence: TGTGCTCTTGGGGTACCCGCGGGGCCCACCGATAAACTCATCTTT. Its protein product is CALGVPAGPTDKLIF.

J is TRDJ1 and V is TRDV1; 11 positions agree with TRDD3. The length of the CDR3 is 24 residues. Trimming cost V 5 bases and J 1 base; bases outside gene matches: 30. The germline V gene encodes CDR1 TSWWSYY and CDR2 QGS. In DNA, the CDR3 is TGTGCTCTTGGGTTAAGGGCCAAACCTTCCTACGTACTGGGGGATAGGTATTCCACCGATAAACTCATCTTT. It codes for CALGLRAKPSYVLGDRYSTDKLIF.

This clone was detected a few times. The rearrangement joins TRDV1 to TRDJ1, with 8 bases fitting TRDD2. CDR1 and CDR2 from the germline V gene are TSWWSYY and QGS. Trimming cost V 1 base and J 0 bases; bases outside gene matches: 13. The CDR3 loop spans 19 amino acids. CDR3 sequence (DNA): TGTGCTCTTGGGGAACCAATCTTCCTACGAGGTGAAAACACCGATAAACTCATCTTT. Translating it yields CALGEPIFLRGENTDKLIF.

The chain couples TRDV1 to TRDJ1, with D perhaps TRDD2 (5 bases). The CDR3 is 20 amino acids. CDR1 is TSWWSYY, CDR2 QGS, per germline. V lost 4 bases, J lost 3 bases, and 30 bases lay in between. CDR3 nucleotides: TGTGCTCTTGGGGTAAAATCCTTCGTACGGGTTACTACCACTCCCGATAAACTCATCTTT. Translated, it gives CALGVKSFVRVTTTPDKLIF.

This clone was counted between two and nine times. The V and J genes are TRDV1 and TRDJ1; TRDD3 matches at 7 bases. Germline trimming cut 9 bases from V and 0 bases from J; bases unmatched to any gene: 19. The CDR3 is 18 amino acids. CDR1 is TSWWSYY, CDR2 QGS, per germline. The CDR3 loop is CALRFQGNGGSHTDKLIF. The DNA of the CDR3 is TGTGCTCTCCGTTTTCAGGGGAACGGGGGATCCCACACCGATAAACTCATCTTT.

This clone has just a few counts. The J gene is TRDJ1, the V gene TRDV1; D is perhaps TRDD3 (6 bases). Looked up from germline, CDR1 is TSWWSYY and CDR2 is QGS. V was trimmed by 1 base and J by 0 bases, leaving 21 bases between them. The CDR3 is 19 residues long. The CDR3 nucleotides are TGTGCTCTTGGGGAACCCACGCTGTGGGATAGGCTGTACACCGATAAACTCATCTTT. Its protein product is CALGEPTLWDRLYTDKLIF.

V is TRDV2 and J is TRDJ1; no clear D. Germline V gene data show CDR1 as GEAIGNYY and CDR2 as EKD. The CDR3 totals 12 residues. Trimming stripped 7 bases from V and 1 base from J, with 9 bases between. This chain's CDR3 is CAWLDCTDKLIF. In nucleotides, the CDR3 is TGTGCCTGGCTGGATTGCACCGATAAACTCATCTTT.

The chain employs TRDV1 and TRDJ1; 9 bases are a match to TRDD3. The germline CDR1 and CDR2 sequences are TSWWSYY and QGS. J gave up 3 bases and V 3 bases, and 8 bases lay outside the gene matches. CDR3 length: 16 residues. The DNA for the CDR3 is TGTGCTCTTGGGGAGCCTACTCGGGGGATACCCGATAAACTCATCTTT. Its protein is CALGEPTRGIPDKLIF.

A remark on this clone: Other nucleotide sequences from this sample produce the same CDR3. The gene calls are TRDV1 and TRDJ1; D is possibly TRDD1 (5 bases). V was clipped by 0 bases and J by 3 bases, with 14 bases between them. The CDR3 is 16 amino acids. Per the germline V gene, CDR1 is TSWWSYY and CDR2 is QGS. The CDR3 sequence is CALGELQGGKSDKLIF. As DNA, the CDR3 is TGTGCTCTTGGGGAACTGCAGGGCGGGAAATCCGATAAACTCATCTTT.

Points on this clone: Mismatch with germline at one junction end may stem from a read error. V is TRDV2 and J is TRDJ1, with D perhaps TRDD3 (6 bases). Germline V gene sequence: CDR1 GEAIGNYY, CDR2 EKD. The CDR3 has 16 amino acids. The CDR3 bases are TGTGCCTGTGCCACCTGGGGATCCCATAGGACCGATAAACTCATCTTT. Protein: CACATWGSHRTDKLIF.